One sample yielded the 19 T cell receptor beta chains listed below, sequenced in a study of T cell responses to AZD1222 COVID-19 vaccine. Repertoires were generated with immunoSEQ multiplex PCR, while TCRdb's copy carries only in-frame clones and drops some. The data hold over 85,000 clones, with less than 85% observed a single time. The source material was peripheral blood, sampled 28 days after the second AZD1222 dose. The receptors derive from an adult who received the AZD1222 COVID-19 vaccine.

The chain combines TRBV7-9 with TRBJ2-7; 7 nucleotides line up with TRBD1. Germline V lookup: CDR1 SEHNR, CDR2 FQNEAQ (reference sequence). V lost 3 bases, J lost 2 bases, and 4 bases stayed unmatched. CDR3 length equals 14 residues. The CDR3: CASSFPQGTYEQYF. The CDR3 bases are TGTGCCAGCAGCTTTCCACAGGGGACCTACGAGCAGTACTTC.

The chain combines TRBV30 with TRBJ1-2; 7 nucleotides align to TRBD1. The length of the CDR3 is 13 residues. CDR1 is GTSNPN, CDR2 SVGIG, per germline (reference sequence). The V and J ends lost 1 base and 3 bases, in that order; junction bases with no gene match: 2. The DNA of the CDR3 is TGTGCCTGGAGTGAAGACAGGGACTATGGCTACACCTTC. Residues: CAWSEDRDYGYTF.

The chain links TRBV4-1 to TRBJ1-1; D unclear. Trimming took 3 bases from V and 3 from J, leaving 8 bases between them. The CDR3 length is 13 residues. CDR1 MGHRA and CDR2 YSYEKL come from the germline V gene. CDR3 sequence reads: CASSQLLHTEAFF. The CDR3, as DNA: TGCGCCAGCAGCCAGCTATTACACACTGAAGCTTTCTTT.

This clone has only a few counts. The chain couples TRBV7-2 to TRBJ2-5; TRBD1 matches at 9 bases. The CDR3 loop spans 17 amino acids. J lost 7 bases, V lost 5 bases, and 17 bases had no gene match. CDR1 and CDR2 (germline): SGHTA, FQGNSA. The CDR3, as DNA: TGTGCCAGCAGCGCCGGGACAGGGACGGTATACTTCGGGACCCAGTACTTC. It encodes CASSAGTGTVYFGTQYF.

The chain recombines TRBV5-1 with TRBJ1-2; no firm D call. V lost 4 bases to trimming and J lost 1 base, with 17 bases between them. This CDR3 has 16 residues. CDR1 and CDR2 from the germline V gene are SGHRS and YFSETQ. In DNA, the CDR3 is TGCGCCAGCAGCGAGTCGCGGGCACCAAATAACTATGGCTACACCTTC. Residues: CASSESRAPNNYGYTF.

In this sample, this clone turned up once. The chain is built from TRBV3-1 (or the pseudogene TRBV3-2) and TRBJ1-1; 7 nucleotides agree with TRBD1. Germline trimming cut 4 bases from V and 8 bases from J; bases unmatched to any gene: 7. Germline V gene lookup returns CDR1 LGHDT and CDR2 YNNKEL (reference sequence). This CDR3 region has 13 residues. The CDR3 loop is CASSLGTASEAFF. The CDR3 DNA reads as TGTGCCAGCAGCCTCGGGACAGCCTCCGAAGCTTTCTTT.

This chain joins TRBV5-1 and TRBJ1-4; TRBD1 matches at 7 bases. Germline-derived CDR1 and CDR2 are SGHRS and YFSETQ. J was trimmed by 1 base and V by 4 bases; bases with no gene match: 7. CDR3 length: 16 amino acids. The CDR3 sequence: CASSRDSLVTNEKLFF. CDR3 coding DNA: TGCGCCAGCAGCCGGGACAGCCTTGTAACTAATGAAAAACTGTTTTTT.

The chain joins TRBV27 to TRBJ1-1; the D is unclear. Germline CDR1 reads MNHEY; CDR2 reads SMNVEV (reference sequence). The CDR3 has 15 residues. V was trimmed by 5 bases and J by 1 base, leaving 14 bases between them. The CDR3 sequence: CASSPYLGGNTEAFF. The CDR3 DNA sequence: TGTGCCAGCAGTCCCTACTTGGGAGGGAACACTGAAGCTTTCTTT.

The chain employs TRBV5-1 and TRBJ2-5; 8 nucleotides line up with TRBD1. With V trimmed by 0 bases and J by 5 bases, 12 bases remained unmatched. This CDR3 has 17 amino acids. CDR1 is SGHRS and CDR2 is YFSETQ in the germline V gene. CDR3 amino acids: CASSLVTGGTFGETQYF. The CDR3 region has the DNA TGCGCCAGCAGCTTGGTAACAGGGGGTACTTTCGGGGAGACCCAGTACTTC.

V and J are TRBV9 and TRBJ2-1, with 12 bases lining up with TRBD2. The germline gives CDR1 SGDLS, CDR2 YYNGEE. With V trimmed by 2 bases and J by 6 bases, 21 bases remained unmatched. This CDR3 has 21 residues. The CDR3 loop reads CASSVRDRENRLAGGRNEQFF. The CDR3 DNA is TGTGCCAGCAGCGTCCGGGACAGGGAGAATCGGCTAGCGGGAGGGCGCAATGAGCAGTTCTTC.

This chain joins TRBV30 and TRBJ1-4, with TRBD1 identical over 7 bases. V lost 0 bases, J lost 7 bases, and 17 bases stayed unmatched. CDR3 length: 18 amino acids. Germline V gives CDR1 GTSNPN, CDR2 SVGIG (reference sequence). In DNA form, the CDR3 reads TGTGCCTGGAGTGTCAGTACGGGACAGCCTAGAGTCCGTGAAAAACTGTTTTTT. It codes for CAWSVSTGQPRVREKLFF.

The CDR3 DNA sequence: TGTGCCAGTACTCTTAGGGAGGGGGCATTGGAGACCCAGTACTTC. Its translation is CASTLREGALETQYF. The chain uses TRBV19 and TRBJ2-5; tentatively, D is TRBD1 or TRBD2 (7 bases each). Trimming removed 7 bases at V and 5 bases at J, with 20 bases between. CDR3 length: 15 amino acids. Germline V gene sequence: CDR1 LNHDA, CDR2 SQIVND (reference sequence).

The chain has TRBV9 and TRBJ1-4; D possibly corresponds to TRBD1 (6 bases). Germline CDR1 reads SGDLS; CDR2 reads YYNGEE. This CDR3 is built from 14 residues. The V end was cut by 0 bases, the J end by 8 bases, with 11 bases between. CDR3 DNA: TGTGCCAGCAGCGTAGGGAGCGGGGGCGAAAAACTGTTTTTT. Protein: CASSVGSGGEKLFF.

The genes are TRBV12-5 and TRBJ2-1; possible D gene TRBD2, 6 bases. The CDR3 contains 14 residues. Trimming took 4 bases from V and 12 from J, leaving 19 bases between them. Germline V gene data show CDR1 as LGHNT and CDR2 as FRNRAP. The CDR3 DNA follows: TGTGCTAGTGGTTCCTTCTCGGGAGATGGGTGGCAGTTCTTC. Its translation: CASGSFSGDGWQFF.

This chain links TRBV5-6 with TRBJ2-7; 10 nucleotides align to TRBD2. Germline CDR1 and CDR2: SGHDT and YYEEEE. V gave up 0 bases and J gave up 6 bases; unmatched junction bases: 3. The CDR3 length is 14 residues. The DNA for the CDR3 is TGTGCCAGCAGCTTGGGACTAGCGGGTTCCGAGCAGTACTTC. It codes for CASSLGLAGSEQYF. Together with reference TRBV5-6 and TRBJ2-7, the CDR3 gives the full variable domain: DAGVTQSPTHLIKTRGQQVTLRCSPKSGHDTVSWYQQALGQGPQFIFQYYEEEERQRGNFPDRFSGHQFPNYSSELNVNALLLGDSALYLCASSLGLAGSEQYFGPGTRLTVT.

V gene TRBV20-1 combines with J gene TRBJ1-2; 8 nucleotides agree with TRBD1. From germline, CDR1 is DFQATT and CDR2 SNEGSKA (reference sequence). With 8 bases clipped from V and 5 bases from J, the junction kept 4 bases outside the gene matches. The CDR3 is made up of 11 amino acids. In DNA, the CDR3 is TGCAGTACTACAGGGGGTTATGGCTACACCTTC. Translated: CSTTGGYGYTF.

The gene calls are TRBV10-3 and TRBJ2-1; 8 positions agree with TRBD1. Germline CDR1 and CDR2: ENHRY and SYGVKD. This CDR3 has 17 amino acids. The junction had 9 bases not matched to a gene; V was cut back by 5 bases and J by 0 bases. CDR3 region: CAISPQGTGSSYNEQFF. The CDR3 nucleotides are TGTGCCATCAGTCCACAAGGGACAGGCAGCTCCTACAATGAGCAGTTCTTC.

The CDR3 bases are TGTGCCAGCAGCGTGACAGGTTCCAATGAGCAGTTCTTC. Encoded protein: CASSVTGSNEQFF. The chain uses TRBV7-9 and TRBJ2-1; D may be TRBD1 (6 bases). Trimming cost V 5 bases and J 6 bases, with 11 bases left between them. The germline V gene encodes CDR1 SEHNR and CDR2 FQNEAQ (reference sequence). There are 13 residues in the CDR3.

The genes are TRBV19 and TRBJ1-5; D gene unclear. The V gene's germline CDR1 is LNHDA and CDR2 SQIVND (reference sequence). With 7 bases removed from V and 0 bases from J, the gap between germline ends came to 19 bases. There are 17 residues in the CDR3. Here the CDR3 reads CASTRGPTSYSNQPQHF. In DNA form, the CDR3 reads TGTGCCAGTACCCGAGGACCGACTTCTTATAGCAATCAGCCCCAGCATTTT.